This T cell receptor beta chain was recovered during a study of blood T cell repertoires in COVID-19. Turning to the study itself: Spain, Italy and the United States supplied samples that represented acute and convalescent COVID-19. PBMCs, B-cell-depleted T cells, or T cells were the source of the cDNA or gDNA that made up the material.

Study processing details: Amplification with reference gene primers provided the estimates of nucleated cell counts. Assay: immunoSEQ multiplex PCR; the TCRdb copy retains only in-frame clones and omits some. V and J calls and clone size are copied from that table; D and trimming were computed from the DNA. The table shows roughly 120,000 clones, with about three quarters occurring only once. As concerns this clone: The junction shows a germline mismatch at one end, possibly a read error.

CDR1 is SGHDN and CDR2 is FVKESK in the germline V gene. The CDR3 is made up of 12 amino acids. The sequencing input was peripheral blood. The source of this sequence is a man between 70 and 80 years old with acute or convalescent COVID-19. This chain links TRBV14 with TRBJ2-7; 7 bases agree with TRBD1. The CDR3 region is CASSARDRNQHF. CDR3 bases: TGTGCCAGCAGCGCCCGGGACAGAAATCAGCACTTC.